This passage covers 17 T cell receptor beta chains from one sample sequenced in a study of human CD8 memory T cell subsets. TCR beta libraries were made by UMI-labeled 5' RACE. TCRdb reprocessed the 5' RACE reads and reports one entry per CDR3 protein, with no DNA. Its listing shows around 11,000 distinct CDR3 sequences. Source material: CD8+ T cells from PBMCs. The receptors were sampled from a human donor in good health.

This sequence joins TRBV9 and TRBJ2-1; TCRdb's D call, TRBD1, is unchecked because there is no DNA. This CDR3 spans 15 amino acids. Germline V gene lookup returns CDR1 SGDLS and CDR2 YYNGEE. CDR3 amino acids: CASSVAGQGYNEQFF.

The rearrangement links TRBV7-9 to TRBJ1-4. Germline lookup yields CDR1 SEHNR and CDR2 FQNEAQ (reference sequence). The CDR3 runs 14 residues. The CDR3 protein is CASSFSGAHEKLFF.

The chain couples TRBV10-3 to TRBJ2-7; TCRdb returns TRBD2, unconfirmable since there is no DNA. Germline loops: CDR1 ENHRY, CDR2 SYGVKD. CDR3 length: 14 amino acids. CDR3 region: CAISEGPTSYEQYF.

The CDR3: CSVQGNYEQYF. This chain uses TRBV29-1 with TRBJ2-7; the TCRdb D gene call, TRBD1, has no DNA to confirm it. Germline assignment: CDR1 SQVTM and CDR2 ANQGSEA. There are 11 residues in the CDR3.

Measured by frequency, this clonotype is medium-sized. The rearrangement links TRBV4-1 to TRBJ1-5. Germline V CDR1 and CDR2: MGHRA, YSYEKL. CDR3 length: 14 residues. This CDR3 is CASSQDRENQPQHF.

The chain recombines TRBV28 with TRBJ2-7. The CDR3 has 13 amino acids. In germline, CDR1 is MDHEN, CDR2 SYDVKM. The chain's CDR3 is CASSFYGSYEQYF.

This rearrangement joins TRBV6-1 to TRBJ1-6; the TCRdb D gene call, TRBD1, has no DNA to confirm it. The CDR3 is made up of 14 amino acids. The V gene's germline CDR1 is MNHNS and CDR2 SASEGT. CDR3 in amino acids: CASTGQGFNSPLHF.

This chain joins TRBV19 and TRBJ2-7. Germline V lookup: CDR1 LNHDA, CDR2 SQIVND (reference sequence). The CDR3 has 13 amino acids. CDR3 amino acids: CASSILYRGEQYF. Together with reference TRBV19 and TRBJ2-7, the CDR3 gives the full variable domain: DGGITQSPKYLFRKEGQNVTLSCEQNLNHDAMYWYRQDPGQGLRLIYYSQIVNDFQKGDIAEGYSVSREKKESFPLTVTSAQKNPTAFYLCASSILYRGEQYFGPGTRLTVT.

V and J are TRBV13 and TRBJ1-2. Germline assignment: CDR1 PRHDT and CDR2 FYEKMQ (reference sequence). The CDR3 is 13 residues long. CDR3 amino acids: CASSLRGGGGYTF.

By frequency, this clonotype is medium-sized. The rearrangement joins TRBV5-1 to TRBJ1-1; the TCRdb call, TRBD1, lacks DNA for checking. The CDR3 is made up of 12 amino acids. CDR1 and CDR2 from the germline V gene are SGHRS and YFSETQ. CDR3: CASRTHDREAFF.

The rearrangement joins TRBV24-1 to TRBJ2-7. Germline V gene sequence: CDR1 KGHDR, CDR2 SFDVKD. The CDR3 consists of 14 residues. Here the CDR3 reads CATSDRQGSYEQYF.

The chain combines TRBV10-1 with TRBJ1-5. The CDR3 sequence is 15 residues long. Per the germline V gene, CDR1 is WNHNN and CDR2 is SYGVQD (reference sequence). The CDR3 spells CASSEWLGMGQPQHF.

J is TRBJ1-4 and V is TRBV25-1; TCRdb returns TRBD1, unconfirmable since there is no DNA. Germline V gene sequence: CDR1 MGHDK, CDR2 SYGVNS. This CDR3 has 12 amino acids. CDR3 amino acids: CATVSQNEKLFF.

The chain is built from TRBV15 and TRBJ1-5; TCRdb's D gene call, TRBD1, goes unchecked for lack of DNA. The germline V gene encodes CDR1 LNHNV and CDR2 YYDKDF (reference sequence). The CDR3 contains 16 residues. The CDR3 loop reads CATSRGVRTVLEPQHF.

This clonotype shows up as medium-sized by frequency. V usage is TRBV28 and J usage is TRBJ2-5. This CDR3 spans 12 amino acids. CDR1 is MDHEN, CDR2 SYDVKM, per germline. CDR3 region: CASSFEEETQYF.

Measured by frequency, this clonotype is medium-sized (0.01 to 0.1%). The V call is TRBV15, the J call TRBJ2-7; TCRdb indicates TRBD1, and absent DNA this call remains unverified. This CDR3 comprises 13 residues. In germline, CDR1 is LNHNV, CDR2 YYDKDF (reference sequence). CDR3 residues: CATSQGSSYEQYF.

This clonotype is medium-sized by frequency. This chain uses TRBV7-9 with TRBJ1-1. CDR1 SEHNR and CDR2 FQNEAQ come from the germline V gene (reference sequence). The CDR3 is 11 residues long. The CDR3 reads CAIDSGTEAFF.